This TCR beta chain was profiled in a study of T cell responses to AZD1222 COVID-19 vaccine. The CDR3 extends over 13 amino acids. Trimming stripped 4 bases from V and 0 bases from J, with 6 bases between. Germline assignment: CDR1 SGHTA and CDR2 FQGTGA. Turning to this clone: Its cognate antigen is unknown.

Study-level results: Repertoires were collected only later (after the peak T cell response had occurred). Variant regions that are unmutated are reportedly the target of nearly half of spike-specific TCRs.

Clones were sequenced by immunoSEQ multiplex PCR, and TCRdb holds only the in-frame ones, with some missing. The sample includes 250,000 to 300,000 clones, approximately 94% of them seen just once. Researchers grouped second doses given at about 4 or about 12 weeks into one pool. Here the sequenced sample was peripheral blood, taken 28 days after the second AZD1222 dose. The chain uses TRBV7-3 and TRBJ1-1; no clear D gene. This TCR derives from an adult who received the AZD1222 COVID-19 vaccine. The CDR3 coding sequence is TGTGCCAGCAGCTCAGCTGTGAACACTGAAGCTTTCTTT. Translating it yields CASSSAVNTEAFF. The full variable domain, with the rest looked up from reference TRBV7-3 and TRBJ1-1, is GAGVSQTPSNKVTEKGKYVELRCDPISGHTALYWYRQSLGQGPEFLIYFQGTGAADDSGLPNDRFFAVRPEGSVSTLKIQRTERGDSAVYLCASSSAVNTEAFFGQGTRLTVV.